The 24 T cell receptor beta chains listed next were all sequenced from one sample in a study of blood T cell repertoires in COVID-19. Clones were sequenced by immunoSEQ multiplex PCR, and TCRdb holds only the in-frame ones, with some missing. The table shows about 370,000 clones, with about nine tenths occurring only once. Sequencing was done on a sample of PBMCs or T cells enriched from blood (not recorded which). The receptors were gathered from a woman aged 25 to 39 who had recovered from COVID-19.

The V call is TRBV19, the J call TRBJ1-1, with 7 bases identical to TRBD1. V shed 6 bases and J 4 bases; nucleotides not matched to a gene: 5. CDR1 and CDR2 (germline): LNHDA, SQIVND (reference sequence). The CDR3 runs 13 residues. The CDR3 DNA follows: TGTGCCAGTAGCCAGGGGGTGGGCACTGAAGCTTTCTTT. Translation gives CASSQGVGTEAFF.

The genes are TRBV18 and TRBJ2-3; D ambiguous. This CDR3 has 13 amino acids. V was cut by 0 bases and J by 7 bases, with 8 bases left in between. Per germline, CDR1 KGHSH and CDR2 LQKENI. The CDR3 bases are TGTGCCAGCTCACCACCGAGTAGTAATACGCAGTATTTT. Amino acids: CASSPPSSNTQYF.

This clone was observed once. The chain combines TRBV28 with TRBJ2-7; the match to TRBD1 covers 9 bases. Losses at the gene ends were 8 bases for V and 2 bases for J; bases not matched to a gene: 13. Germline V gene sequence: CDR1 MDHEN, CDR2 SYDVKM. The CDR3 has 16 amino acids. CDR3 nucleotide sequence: TGTGCCAGCTGGGGGTCCACCGGGACAGGGCCCTACGAGCAGTACTTC. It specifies CASWGSTGTGPYEQYF. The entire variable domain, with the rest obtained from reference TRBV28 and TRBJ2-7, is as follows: DVKVTQSSRYLVKRTGEKVFLECVQDMDHENMFWYRQDPGLGLRLIYFSYDVKMKEKGDIPEGYSVSREKKERFSLILESASTNQTSMYLCASWGSTGTGPYEQYFGPGTRLTVT.

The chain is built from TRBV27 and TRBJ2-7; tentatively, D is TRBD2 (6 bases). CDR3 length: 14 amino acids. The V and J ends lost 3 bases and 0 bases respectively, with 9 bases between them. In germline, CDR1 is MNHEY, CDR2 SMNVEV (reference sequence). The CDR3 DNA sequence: TGTGCCAGCAGTTTCGGGGGTAGCTCCTACGAGCAGTACTTC. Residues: CASSFGGSSYEQYF.

Here the CDR3 reads CASSLAWSGGVGVSSPLHF. CDR3 bases: TGCGCCAGCAGCTTGGCATGGTCGGGTGGGGTCGGGGTTTCGTCACCCCTCCACTTT. This chain connects TRBV5-1 to TRBJ1-6; unclear D gene. CDR3 size: 19 residues. The germline gives CDR1 SGHRS, CDR2 YFSETQ. Trimming shortened V by 0 bases and J by 10 bases, and 26 bases separated the two germline ends.

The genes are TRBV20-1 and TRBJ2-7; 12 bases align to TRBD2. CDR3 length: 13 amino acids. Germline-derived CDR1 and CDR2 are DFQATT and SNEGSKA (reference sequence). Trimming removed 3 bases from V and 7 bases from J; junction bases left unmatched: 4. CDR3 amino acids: CSASVTSGGEQYF. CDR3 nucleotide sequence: TGCAGTGCTAGTGTGACTAGCGGGGGTGAGCAGTACTTC.

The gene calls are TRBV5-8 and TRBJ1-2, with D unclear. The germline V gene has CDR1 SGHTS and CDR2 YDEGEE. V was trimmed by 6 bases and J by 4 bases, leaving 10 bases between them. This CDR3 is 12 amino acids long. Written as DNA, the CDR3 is TGTGCCAGCACCCTGAGTAGCTATGGCTACACCTTC. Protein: CASTLSSYGYTF. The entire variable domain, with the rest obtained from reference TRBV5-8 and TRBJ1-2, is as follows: EAGVTQSPTHLIKTRGQQATLRCSPISGHTSVYWYQQALGLGLQFLLWYDEGEERNRGNFPPRFSGRQFPNYSSELNVNALELEDSALYLCASTLSSYGYTFGSGTRLTVV.

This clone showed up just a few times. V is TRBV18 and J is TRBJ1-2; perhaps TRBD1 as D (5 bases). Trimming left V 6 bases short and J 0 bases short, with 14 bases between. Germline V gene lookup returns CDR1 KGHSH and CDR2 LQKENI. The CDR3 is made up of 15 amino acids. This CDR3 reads CASSQRAGANYGYTF. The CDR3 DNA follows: TGTGCCAGCTCCCAGAGGGCGGGGGCTAACTATGGCTACACCTTC.

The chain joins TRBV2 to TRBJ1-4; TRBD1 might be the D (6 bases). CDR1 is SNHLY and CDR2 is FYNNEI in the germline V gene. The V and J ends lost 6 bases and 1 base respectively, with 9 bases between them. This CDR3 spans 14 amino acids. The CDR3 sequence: CASRIQGTNEKLFF. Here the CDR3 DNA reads TGTGCCAGCAGGATACAGGGAACTAATGAAAAACTGTTTTTT.

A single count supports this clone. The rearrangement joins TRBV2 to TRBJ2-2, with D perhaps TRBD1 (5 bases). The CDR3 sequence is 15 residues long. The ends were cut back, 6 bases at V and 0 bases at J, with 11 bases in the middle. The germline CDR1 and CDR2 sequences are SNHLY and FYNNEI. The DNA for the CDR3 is TGTGCCAGCAGATGGGGCGCCTCGAACACCGGGGAGCTGTTTTTT. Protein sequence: CASRWGASNTGELFF.

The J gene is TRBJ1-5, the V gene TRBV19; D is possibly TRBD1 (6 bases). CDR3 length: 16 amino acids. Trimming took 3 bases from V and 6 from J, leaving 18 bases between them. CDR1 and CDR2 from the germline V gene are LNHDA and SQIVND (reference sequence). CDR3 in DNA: TGTGCCAGTAGTATCGGGACAAGGGCCTCCAGTCAGCCCCAGCATTTT. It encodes CASSIGTRASSQPQHF. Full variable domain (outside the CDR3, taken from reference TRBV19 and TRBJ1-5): DGGITQSPKYLFRKEGQNVTLSCEQNLNHDAMYWYRQDPGQGLRLIYYSQIVNDFQKGDIAEGYSVSREKKESFPLTVTSAQKNPTAFYLCASSIGTRASSQPQHFGDGTRLSIL.

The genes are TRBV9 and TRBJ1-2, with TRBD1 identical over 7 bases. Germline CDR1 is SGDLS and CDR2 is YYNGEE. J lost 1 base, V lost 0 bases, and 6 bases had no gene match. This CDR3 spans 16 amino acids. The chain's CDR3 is CASSVGTGRFNYGYTF. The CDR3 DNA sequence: TGTGCCAGCAGCGTAGGGACAGGTAGATTTAACTATGGCTACACCTTC. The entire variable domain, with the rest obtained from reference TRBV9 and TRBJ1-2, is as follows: DSGVTQTPKHLITATGQRVTLRCSPRSGDLSVYWYQQSLDQGLQFLIQYYNGEERAKGNILERFSAQQFPDLHSELNLSSLELGDSALYFCASSVGTGRFNYGYTFGSGTRLTVV.

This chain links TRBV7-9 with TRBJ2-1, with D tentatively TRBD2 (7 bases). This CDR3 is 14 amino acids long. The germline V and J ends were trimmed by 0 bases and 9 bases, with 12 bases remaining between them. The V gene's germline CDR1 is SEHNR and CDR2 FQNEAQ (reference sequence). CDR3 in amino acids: CASSLATGGLEQFF. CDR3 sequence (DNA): TGTGCCAGCAGCTTAGCTACCGGGGGGCTTGAGCAGTTCTTC. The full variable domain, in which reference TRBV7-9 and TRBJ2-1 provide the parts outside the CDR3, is DTGVSQNPRHKITKRGQNVTFRCDPISEHNRLYWYRQTLGQGPEFLTYFQNEAQLEKSRLLSDRFSAERPKGSFSTLEIQRTEQGDSAMYLCASSLATGGLEQFFGPGTRLTVL.

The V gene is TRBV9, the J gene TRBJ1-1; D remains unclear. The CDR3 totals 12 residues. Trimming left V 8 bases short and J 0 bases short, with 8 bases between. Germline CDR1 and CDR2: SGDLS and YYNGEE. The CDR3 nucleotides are TGTGCCAGGGACTCCTTGAACACTGAAGCTTTCTTT. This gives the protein CARDSLNTEAFF.

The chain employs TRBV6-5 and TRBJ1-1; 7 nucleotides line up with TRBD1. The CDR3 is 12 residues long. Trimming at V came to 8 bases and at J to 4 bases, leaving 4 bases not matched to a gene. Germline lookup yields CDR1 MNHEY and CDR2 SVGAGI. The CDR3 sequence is CASHRGPTEAFF. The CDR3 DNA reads TGTGCCAGCCACAGGGGCCCCACTGAAGCTTTCTTT.

This chain's CDR3 is CASGLLDRSNSPLHF. CDR3 DNA sequence: TGTGCCAGCGGGCTACTCGACAGATCGAATTCACCCCTCCACTTT. This chain links TRBV3-1 (or the pseudogene TRBV3-2) with TRBJ1-6, with D tentatively TRBD1 (5 bases). The CDR3 is 15 amino acids. Germline lookup yields CDR1 LGHDT and CDR2 YNNKEL (reference sequence). Trimming stripped 8 bases from V and 7 bases from J, with 18 bases between.

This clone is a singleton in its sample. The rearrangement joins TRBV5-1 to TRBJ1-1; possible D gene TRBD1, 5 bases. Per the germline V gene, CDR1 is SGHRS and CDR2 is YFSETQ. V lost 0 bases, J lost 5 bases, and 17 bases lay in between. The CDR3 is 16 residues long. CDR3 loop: CASSLEAGPQMTEAFF. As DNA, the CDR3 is TGCGCCAGCAGCTTGGAGGCAGGGCCACAGATGACTGAAGCTTTCTTT.

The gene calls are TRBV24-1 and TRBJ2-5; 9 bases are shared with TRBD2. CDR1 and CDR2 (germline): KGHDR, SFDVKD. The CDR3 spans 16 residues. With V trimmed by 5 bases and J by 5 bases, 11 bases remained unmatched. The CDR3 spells CATSGGSGGNFETQYF. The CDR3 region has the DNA TGTGCCACCAGTGGTGGTAGCGGGGGTAATTTCGAGACCCAGTACTTC.

CDR3 coding DNA: TGTGCCAGCAGCTTAACGGAGGGAGAGACCCAGTACTTC. Residues: CASSLTEGETQYF. J is TRBJ2-5 and V is TRBV7-6, with a possible D match to TRBD2 (6 bases). Trimming took 2 bases from V and 4 from J, leaving 8 bases between them. The CDR3 runs 13 residues. Germline CDR1 is SGHVS and CDR2 is FNYEAQ.

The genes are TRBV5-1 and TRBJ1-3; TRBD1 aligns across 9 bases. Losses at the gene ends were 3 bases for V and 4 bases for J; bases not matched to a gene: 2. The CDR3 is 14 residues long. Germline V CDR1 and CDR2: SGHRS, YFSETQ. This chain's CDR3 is CASSSTGGGNTIYF. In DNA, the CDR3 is TGCGCCAGCAGCTCCACAGGGGGCGGAAACACCATATATTTT.

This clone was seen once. The CDR3 sequence is CASSRYGGGGWYGYTF. The CDR3 coding sequence is TGTGCCAGCAGCCGATACGGTGGAGGAGGATGGTATGGCTACACCTTC. J is TRBJ1-2 and V is TRBV7-9; D is uncertain. CDR1 and CDR2 (germline): SEHNR, FQNEAQ (reference sequence). The CDR3 has 16 amino acids. With 5 bases removed from V and 5 bases from J, the gap between germline ends came to 21 bases.

CDR3 nucleotide sequence: TGTGCCAGCAGCCTTAGCCGGGACAGAAGCTACGAGCAGTACTTC. It encodes CASSLSRDRSYEQYF. The chain carries TRBV6-5 and TRBJ2-7; TRBD1 agrees at 7 bases. The CDR3 length is 15 residues. The junction had 11 bases not matched to a gene; V was cut back by 6 bases and J by 3 bases. Per the germline V gene, CDR1 is MNHEY and CDR2 is SVGAGI.

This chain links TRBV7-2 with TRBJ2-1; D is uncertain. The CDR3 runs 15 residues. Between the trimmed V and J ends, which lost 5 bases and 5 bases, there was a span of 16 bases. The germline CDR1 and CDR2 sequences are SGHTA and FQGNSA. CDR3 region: CASSPAYYTDNEQFF. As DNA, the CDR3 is TGTGCCAGCAGCCCGGCCTACTATACGGACAATGAGCAGTTCTTC.

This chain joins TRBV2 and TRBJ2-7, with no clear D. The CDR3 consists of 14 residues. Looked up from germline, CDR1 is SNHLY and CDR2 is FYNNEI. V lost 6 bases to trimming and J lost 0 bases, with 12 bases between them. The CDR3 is CASRVYSSSYEQYF. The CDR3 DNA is TGTGCCAGCAGAGTTTATTCTAGCTCCTACGAGCAGTACTTC.